This T cell receptor (beta chain) originates from a study of T cell clusters in autoimmune cytopenias. TRB was amplified by touch-down multiplex PCR, primer pools A and B combined. From its re-call of the multiplex PCR reads, TCRdb lists each CDR3 protein once, without DNA. The ten top clones account for around 7.1%, within a sample of roughly 6,500 distinct CDR3 sequences. The CDR3 length is 14 residues. The germline CDR1 and CDR2 sequences are SGHTA and FQGNSA. TRB amplification used roughly 250 ng of peripheral blood genomic DNA. The same sample was also studied in work on T cell repertoires in aging, cancer and after chemotherapy. That study adds: Immunological memory after chemotherapy cannot be judged from the repertoire data.

Sequenced input: peripheral blood. The source is a human donor in good health. The V gene is TRBV7-2, the J gene TRBJ2-3; the D gene TCRdb calls, TRBD2, cannot be checked with no DNA. This CDR3 reads CASSRTSVTDTQYF.